Sequencing of this TCR beta chain was carried out in a study of T cells after yellow fever vaccination. Study-wide context: SMART-Seq v4 Ultra Low Input served to prepare low-cell-number fractions.

The germline CDR1 and CDR2 sequences are SGHTA and FQGNSA. CDR3 size: 14 residues. Between the trimmed V and J ends, which lost 6 bases and 6 bases, there was a span of 15 bases. 5'RACE template switching added a universal primer site and UMIs to TCR cDNA. TCRdb itself ran the 5' RACE reads through MiXCR, one entry per CDR3 protein. In the table there are 250,000 to 300,000 distinct CDR3 sequences, around 10% of which are singletons. The rearrangement joins TRBV7-2 to TRBJ1-5; weak D call: TRBD1 (5 bases). The sequencing used CD4+ T cells sorted from PBMCs, collected 5 days after the yellow fever booster vaccination. This TCR came from a young man who received the YFV17D yellow fever vaccine. The CDR3 reads CASSPVPRGQPQHF. The CDR3 DNA is TGTGCCAGCAGTCCTGTCCCTAGGGGTCAGCCCCAGCATTTT.